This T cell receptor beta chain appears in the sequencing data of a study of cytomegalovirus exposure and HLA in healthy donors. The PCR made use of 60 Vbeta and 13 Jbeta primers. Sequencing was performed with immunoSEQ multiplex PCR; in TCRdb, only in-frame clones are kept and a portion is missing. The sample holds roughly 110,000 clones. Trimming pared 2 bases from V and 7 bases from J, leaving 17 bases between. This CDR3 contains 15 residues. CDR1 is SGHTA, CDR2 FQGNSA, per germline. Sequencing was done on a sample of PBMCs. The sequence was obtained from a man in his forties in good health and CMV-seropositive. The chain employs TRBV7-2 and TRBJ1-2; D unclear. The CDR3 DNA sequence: TGTGCCAGCAGCTTACCCGCAGGTAACGCTCGTGGCTACACCTTC. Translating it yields CASSLPAGNARGYTF.